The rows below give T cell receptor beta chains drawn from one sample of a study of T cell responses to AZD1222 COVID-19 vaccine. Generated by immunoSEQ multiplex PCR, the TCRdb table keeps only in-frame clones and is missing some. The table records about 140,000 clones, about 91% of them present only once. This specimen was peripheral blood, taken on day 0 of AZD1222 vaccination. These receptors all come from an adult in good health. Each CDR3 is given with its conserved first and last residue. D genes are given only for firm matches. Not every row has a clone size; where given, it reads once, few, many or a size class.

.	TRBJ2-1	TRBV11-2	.	TGTGCCAGCAGCTTACGAATGGGACTCACTAATGAGCAGTTCTTC	CASSLRMGLTNEQFF
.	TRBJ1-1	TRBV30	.	TGTGCCTGGAGTGGAGGGATTGCGATGAACACTGAAGCTTTCTTT	CAWSGGIAMNTEAFF
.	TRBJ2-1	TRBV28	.	TGTGCCAGCAGTCCCGATCTTGGCAATGAGCAGTTCTTC	CASSPDLGNEQFF
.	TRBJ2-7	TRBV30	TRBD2	TGTGCCTGGAGTGTTGTCTGGTCGGTGGGAGGGCCTGCAGTTTACGAGCAGTACTTC	CAWSVVWSVGGPAVYEQYF
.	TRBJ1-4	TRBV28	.	TGTGCCAGCAGTTTAAGTACTTTAAGGGCAACTAATGAAAAACTGTTTTTT	CASSLSTLRATNEKLFF
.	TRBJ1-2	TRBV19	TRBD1	TGTGCCAGTAGTATAAACAGGGGGGAGTATGGCTACACCTTC	CASSINRGEYGYTF
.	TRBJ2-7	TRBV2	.	TGTGCCAGCAGTGAAGCCGCCTACGAGCAGTACTTC	CASSEAAYEQYF
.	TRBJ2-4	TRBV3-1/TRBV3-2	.	TGTGCCAGCAGCCAAACCCCTAGCCCAGCCAAAAACATTCAGTACTTC	CASSQTPSPAKNIQYF
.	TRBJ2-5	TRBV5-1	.	TGCGCCAGCAGCGAGTTGATGGGACAAGAGACCCAGTACTTC	CASSELMGQETQYF
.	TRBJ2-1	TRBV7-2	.	TGTGCCAGCAGCCCGATGGAGAGGCCCAACAATGAGCAGTTCTTC	CASSPMERPNNEQFF
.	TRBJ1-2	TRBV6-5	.	TGTGCCAGCAGTTCTCTAGGTGTGACTAGGAGCGGCTACACCTTC	CASSSLGVTRSGYTF
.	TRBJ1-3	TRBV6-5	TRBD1	TGTGCCAGCAGTTATAGTACAGGGGCCGGAAACACCATATATTTT	CASSYSTGAGNTIYF
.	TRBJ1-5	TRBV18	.	TGTGCCAGCTCACACAAATCCCCAAATCAGCCCCAGCATTTT	CASSHKSPNQPQHF
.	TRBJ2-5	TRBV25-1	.	TGTGCCAGCAGTGAATCCCAGGGATGGGGGGAGACCCAGTACTTC	CASSESQGWGETQYF
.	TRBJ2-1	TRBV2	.	TGTGCCAGCAGGGCAGGGTACAATGAGCAGTTCTTC	CASRAGYNEQFF
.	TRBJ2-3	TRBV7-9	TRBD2	TGTGCCAGCAGCTTAAGGTCTGGTAGCGGGACCCACACAGATACGCAGTATTTT	CASSLRSGSGTHTDTQYF
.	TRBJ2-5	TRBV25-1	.	TGTGCCAGCAGTGAGCGTTTAATTCAAGAGACCCAGTACTTC	CASSERLIQETQYF
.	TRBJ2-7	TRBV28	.	TGTGCCAGCACCACGGGTCAGTCCCTCCCCTACGAGCAGTACTTC	CASTTGQSLPYEQYF
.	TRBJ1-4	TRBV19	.	TGTGCCAGTAGCCTCGGCGGGGTCTTTCTTGCAACTAATGAAAAACTGTTTTTT	CASSLGGVFLATNEKLFF
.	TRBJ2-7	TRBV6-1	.	TGTGCCAGCAGTGACCGACAGACGGGCTCCTACGAGCAGTACTTC	CASSDRQTGSYEQYF
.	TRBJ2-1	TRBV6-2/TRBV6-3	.	TGTGCCAGCAGTTGGAGTAGCGGCTACAATGAGCAGTTCTTC	CASSWSSGYNEQFF
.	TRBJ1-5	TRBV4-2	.	TGTGCCAGCAGCCAAGAAGCCAGTCTGCCGCAGCCCCAGCATTTT	CASSQEASLPQPQHF
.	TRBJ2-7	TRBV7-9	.	TGTGCCAGCGGGTCAGGTTCTCACGAGCAGTACTTC	CASGSGSHEQYF
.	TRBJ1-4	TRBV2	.	TGTGCCAGCGGAGGTCGCGAAAAACTGTTTTTT	CASGGREKLFF
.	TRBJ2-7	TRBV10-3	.	TGTGCCATGTCGACAGGATTTGGCGACTACGAGCAGTACTTC	CAMSTGFGDYEQYF
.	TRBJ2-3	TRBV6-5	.	TGTGCCAGCAGTCCACAGGACGCCACAGATACGCAGTATTTT	CASSPQDATDTQYF
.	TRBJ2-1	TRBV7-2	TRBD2	TGTGCCAGCAGTCCGGCGGTGGCGGGAGGACAGTTCTTC	CASSPAVAGGQFF
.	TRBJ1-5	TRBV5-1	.	TGCGCCAGCGCGGAGGGCCCCAATCAGCCCCAGCATTTT	CASAEGPNQPQHF
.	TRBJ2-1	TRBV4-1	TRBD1	TGCGCCAGCAGCTCCTCAGGGGGCCGTTTAAGCTCCTACAATGAGCAGTTCTTC	CASSSSGGRLSSYNEQFF
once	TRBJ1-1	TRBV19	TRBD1	TGTGCCAGTAGTCCCTTAGGACAGGGGGCCACGAACACTGAAGCTTTCTTT	CASSPLGQGATNTEAFF
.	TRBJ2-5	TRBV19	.	TGTGCCAGTAGTATAAACTGGAAAGAGACCCAGTACTTC	CASSINWKETQYF
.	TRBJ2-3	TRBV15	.	TGTGCCACCAGCAGAGATCTGTCCGCGGGTGATACGCAGTATTTT	CATSRDLSAGDTQYF
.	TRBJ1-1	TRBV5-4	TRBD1	TGTGCCAGCAGTTACCCAGACAGGGGACACTGGAACACTGAAGCTTTCTTT	CASSYPDRGHWNTEAFF
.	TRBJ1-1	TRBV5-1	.	TGCGCCACCTCTCGTGAGGGGCTGGTCACTGAAGCTTTCTTT	CATSREGLVTEAFF
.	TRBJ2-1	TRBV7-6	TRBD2	TGTGCCAGCAGCCCTGATCGGACTAGCGGGAGAGGCAATGAGCAGTTCTTC	CASSPDRTSGRGNEQFF
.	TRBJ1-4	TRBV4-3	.	TGCGCCAGCAGCCAGGTGAGAGGGGACCGAAATGAAAAACTGTTTTTT	CASSQVRGDRNEKLFF
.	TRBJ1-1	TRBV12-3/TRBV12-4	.	TGTGCCAGCAGGGTGACGGCGACTGAAGCTTTCTTT	CASRVTATEAFF
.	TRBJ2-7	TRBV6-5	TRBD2	TGTGCCAGCAGTTACGGCGGGAGGGCCGAGTACGAGCAGTACTTC	CASSYGGRAEYEQYF
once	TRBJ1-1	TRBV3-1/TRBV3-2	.	TGTGCCAGTACGAAAGAGAACACTGAAGCTTTCTTT	CASTKENTEAFF
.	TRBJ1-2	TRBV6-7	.	TGTGCCAGCAGCCCCGAAGGTTACACCTTC	CASSPEGYTF
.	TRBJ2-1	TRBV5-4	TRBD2	TGTGCCAGCAGCATTCCCGGGACTAGCGGGTGGAATGAGCAGTTCTTC	CASSIPGTSGWNEQFF
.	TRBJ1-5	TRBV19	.	TGTGCCAGTAGTATCGAGGGGACCCATAGCAATCAGCCCCAGCATTTT	CASSIEGTHSNQPQHF
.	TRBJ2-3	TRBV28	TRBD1	TGTGCCAGCAGCCCCCTCCAGGGGGCGGATACGCAGTATTTT	CASSPLQGADTQYF
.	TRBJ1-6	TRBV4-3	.	TGCGCCAGCAGCCAAGATGGCAGAAACTATAATTCACCCCTCCACTTT	CASSQDGRNYNSPLHF
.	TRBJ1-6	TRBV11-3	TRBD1	TGTGCCAGCAGCGATAACAGGGGGCCTAATTCACCCCTCCACTTT	CASSDNRGPNSPLHF
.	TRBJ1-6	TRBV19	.	TGTGCCAGTAGTCCGGGATCGAATTCACCCCTCCACTTT	CASSPGSNSPLHF
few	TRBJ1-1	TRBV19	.	TGTGCCAGTGACTCCAGGGAGAACACTGAAGCTTTCTTT	CASDSRENTEAFF
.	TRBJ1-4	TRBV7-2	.	TGTGCCAGCAGCTTACTTCAGGGAACTAATGAAAAACTGTTTTTT	CASSLLQGTNEKLFF
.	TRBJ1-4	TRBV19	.	TGTGCCAGTACCACGGGGGCAGGGGATGAAAAACTGTTTTTT	CASTTGAGDEKLFF
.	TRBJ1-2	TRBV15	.	TGTGCCACCAGCAGAGGGGTTGGGACTTATGGCTACACCTTC	CATSRGVGTYGYTF
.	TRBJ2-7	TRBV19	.	TGTGCCAGTAGTAATAAGGACCTTACCTACGAGCAGTACTTC	CASSNKDLTYEQYF
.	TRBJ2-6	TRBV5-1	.	TGCGCCAGCAGCCCCGCGACAGGGGCCAACGTCCTGACTTTC	CASSPATGANVLTF
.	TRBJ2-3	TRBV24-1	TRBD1	TGTGCCACGGGGACAGGGGGCGCCCTCATGAGCACAGATACGCAGTATTTT	CATGTGGALMSTDTQYF
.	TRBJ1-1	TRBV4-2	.	TGTGCCAGCAGCCGCCTTACAATTGGCACCAACACTGAAGCTTTCTTT	CASSRLTIGTNTEAFF
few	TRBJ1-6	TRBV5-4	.	TGTGCCAGCAGCTTGCAGGTTCCCCCCAATAATTCACCCCTCCACTTT	CASSLQVPPNNSPLHF
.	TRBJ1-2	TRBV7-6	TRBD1	TGTGCCAGCAGCTTAGGGACAGGGGCGAACTATGGCTACACCTTC	CASSLGTGANYGYTF
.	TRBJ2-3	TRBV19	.	TGTGCCAGTAAAGGTGGGACAGATACGCAGTATTTT	CASKGGTDTQYF